The 28 T cell receptor beta chains below all came from one sample that was sequenced in a study of blood T cell repertoires in COVID-19. Libraries were prepared by immunoSEQ multiplex PCR; TCRdb keeps only in-frame clonotypes and omits some of them. Of over 200,000 clones in the sample, 88% were seen once. Sequencing was carried out using peripheral blood. The receptors originated from a woman aged 55-70 years with acute or convalescent COVID-19.

This clone was found a few times. This chain connects TRBV3-1 (or the pseudogene TRBV3-2) to TRBJ1-5; 11 positions agree with TRBD1. V lost 0 bases to trimming and J lost 4 bases; unmatched junction nucleotides: 8. Germline V lookup: CDR1 LGHDT, CDR2 YNNKEL (reference sequence). CDR3 length: 18 residues. The CDR3 spells CASSQEYPGQGVNQPQHF. Written as DNA, the CDR3 is TGTGCCAGCAGCCAAGAGTATCCGGGACAGGGGGTTAATCAGCCCCAGCATTTT.

The gene calls are TRBV4-1 and TRBJ1-3; a weak D match, TRBD1 (5 bases). Per the germline V gene, CDR1 is MGHRA and CDR2 is YSYEKL. Trimming left V 4 bases short and J 4 bases short, with 14 bases between. The CDR3 sequence is 15 residues long. The CDR3 loop reads CASSLWGEGGNTIYF. Written as DNA, the CDR3 is TGCGCCAGCAGCCTCTGGGGGGAAGGAGGAAACACCATATATTTT.

The V gene is TRBV19, the J gene TRBJ2-2; tentatively, D is TRBD2 (6 bases). The CDR3 is 15 amino acids. The V end lost 4 bases, the J end lost 4 bases, and 13 bases lay between the germline ends. Looked up from germline, CDR1 is LNHDA and CDR2 is SQIVND (reference sequence). The CDR3 region has the DNA TGTGCCAGTAGTACGTCAGCGGGTGGCACCGGGGAGCTGTTTTTT. It yields the protein CASSTSAGGTGELFF.

The V call is TRBV4-1, the J call TRBJ2-2; TRBD2 is a possible D gene (6 bases). Trimming took 0 bases from V and 3 from J, leaving 14 bases between them. Germline V gene sequence: CDR1 MGHRA, CDR2 YSYEKL. The CDR3 contains 17 residues. CDR3 sequence reads: CASSQDVRGDYTGELFF. CDR3 coding DNA: TGCGCCAGCAGCCAAGATGTTCGCGGGGACTACACCGGGGAGCTGTTTTTT.

CDR3 nucleotides: TGTGCCAGCAGCTTGGCAGGTGCCTCTGGAAACACCATATATTTT. This translates into CASSLAGASGNTIYF. V usage is TRBV5-4 and J usage is TRBJ1-3; the D is unclear. V was clipped by 0 bases and J by 0 bases, with 7 bases between them. Germline lookup yields CDR1 SGHNT and CDR2 YYREEE (reference sequence). The CDR3 contains 15 residues.

V usage is TRBV5-1 and J usage is TRBJ1-1; 7 bases fit TRBD1. The V gene end was trimmed by 4 bases and the J gene end by 1 base; junction bases not matched to a gene: 7. The CDR3 is 15 amino acids. Looked up from germline, CDR1 is SGHRS and CDR2 is YFSETQ. CDR3 in amino acids: CASSRGDSQNTEAFF. The CDR3 DNA reads as TGCGCCAGCAGCAGAGGGGACAGCCAGAACACTGAAGCTTTCTTT.

The V call is TRBV5-1, the J call TRBJ1-3; TRBD1 is a possible D gene (6 bases). This CDR3 is built from 15 residues. Germline V CDR1 and CDR2: SGHRS, YFSETQ. Trimming left V 4 bases short and J 3 bases short, with 14 bases between. As DNA, the CDR3 is TGCGCCAGCAGCCTACAGGGTCTAAGTGGAAACACCATATATTTT. Its protein is CASSLQGLSGNTIYF. The variable domain in full, completed from reference TRBV5-1 and TRBJ1-3, reads KAGVTQTPRYLIKTRGQQVTLSCSPISGHRSVSWYQQTPGQGLQFLFEYFSETQRNKGNFPGRFSGRQFSNSRSEMNVSTLELGDSALYLCASSLQGLSGNTIYFGEGSWLTVV.

The rearrangement joins TRBV5-8 to TRBJ2-3; 7 bases line up with TRBD1. Germline V gives CDR1 SGHTS, CDR2 YDEGEE. V lost 2 bases, J lost 0 bases, and 3 bases stayed unmatched. The CDR3 is 15 amino acids. CDR3 sequence (DNA): TGTGCCAGCAGCTTAAAGGGACAGAGCACAGATACGCAGTATTTT. Protein product: CASSLKGQSTDTQYF.

This chain uses TRBV7-2 with TRBJ1-3; no clear D. V was clipped by 6 bases and J by 0 bases, with 12 bases between them. The CDR3 totals 15 residues. Germline V gene sequence: CDR1 SGHTA, CDR2 FQGNSA. This CDR3 is CASRFSGYSGNTIYF. The DNA of the CDR3 is TGTGCCAGCAGATTCTCGGGGTACTCTGGAAACACCATATATTTT.

The chain couples TRBV25-1 to TRBJ1-1; 9 bases are a match to TRBD1. The CDR3 sequence is 16 residues long. Trimming at V came to 6 bases and at J to 1 base, leaving 9 bases not matched to a gene. The germline V gene encodes CDR1 MGHDK and CDR2 SYGVNS. As DNA, the CDR3 is TGTGCCAGCAGCTCAACCGGGACAGGGTGGAACACTGAAGCTTTCTTT. Translation: CASSSTGTGWNTEAFF.

J is TRBJ2-3 and V is TRBV5-8, with 8 nucleotides matching TRBD1. The ends lost 3 bases at V and 3 bases at J; junction bases unmatched: 6. This CDR3 region has 15 residues. Looked up from germline, CDR1 is SGHTS and CDR2 is YDEGEE. DNA of the CDR3: TGTGCCAGCAGCTCCGGACAGGGTGGAACAGATACGCAGTATTTT. Translated, it gives CASSSGQGGTDTQYF.

This clone was seen only a few times. This chain uses TRBV7-9 with TRBJ1-1, with D perhaps TRBD1 (5 bases). Germline-derived CDR1 and CDR2 are SEHNR and FQNEAQ (reference sequence). V lost 5 bases and J 6 bases, leaving 10 bases between the germline ends. The length of the CDR3 is 12 residues. The CDR3 region is CASSAGLPEAFF. The CDR3 nucleotides are TGTGCCAGCAGCGCAGGGCTTCCTGAAGCTTTCTTT. The full variable domain, in which reference TRBV7-9 and TRBJ1-1 provide the parts outside the CDR3, is DTGVSQNPRHKITKRGQNVTFRCDPISEHNRLYWYRQTLGQGPEFLTYFQNEAQLEKSRLLSDRFSAERPKGSFSTLEIQRTEQGDSAMYLCASSAGLPEAFFGQGTRLTVV.

The V gene is TRBV15, the J gene TRBJ1-3, with D unclear. V shed 3 bases and J shed 2 bases, with 8 bases lying between them. Germline CDR1 reads LNHNV; CDR2 reads YYDKDF (reference sequence). This CDR3 is built from 14 residues. The CDR3: CATSSVRPGNTIYF. For the CDR3, the DNA is TGTGCCACCAGCAGTGTCCGTCCTGGAAACACCATATATTTT.

V and J are TRBV5-6 and TRBJ2-3, with TRBD2 matching over 10 bases. This CDR3 is 17 amino acids long. The germline gives CDR1 SGHDT, CDR2 YYEEEE. The V and J ends lost 4 bases and 4 bases, in that order; junction bases with no gene match: 12. CDR3: CASSPLLAGTKADTQYF. The CDR3 nucleotides read TGTGCCAGCAGCCCTCTACTAGCGGGGACCAAAGCAGATACGCAGTATTTT.

J is TRBJ1-5 and V is TRBV28, with TRBD1 matching over 7 bases. The CDR3 extends over 14 amino acids. With V trimmed by 6 bases and J by 9 bases, 11 bases remained unmatched. CDR1 and CDR2 from the germline V gene are MDHEN and SYDVKM. CDR3 DNA sequence: TGTGCCAGCAGGCCTGGGACAGCCCTCCCGCCCCAGCATTTT. Amino acids: CASRPGTALPPQHF.

The CDR3 loop reads CASILRGGTEAFF. CDR3 coding DNA: TGTGCCAGTATCCTCAGGGGTGGAACTGAAGCTTTCTTT. The J gene is TRBJ1-1, the V gene TRBV19, with D tentatively TRBD1 (6 bases). From germline, CDR1 is LNHDA and CDR2 SQIVND (reference sequence). This CDR3 spans 13 amino acids. V lost 7 bases to trimming and J lost 5 bases, with 14 bases between them.

The chain recombines TRBV6-5 with TRBJ2-2; 8 bases align to TRBD1. The ends lost 8 bases at V and 4 bases at J; junction bases unmatched: 6. Germline CDR1 MNHEY, CDR2 SVGAGI. CDR3 size: 14 residues. CDR3 bases: TGTGCCAGCTGCCGGACAGGGACCACCGGGGAGCTGTTTTTT. Amino acids: CASCRTGTTGELFF.

The rearrangement joins TRBV30 to TRBJ2-7; tentative D call: TRBD2 (6 bases). This CDR3 contains 13 residues. The ends were cut back, 3 bases at V and 6 bases at J, with 15 bases in the middle. Per germline, CDR1 GTSNPN and CDR2 SVGIG (reference sequence). The CDR3 coding sequence is TGTGCCTGGAGCGGCGGGGTGGGCTCCGAGCAGTACTTC. Its translation: CAWSGGVGSEQYF.

The chain has TRBV5-6 and TRBJ2-5, with D tentatively TRBD1 (5 bases). CDR1 is SGHDT, CDR2 YYEEEE, per germline. Trimming shortened V by 9 bases and J by 2 bases, and 17 bases separated the two germline ends. The CDR3 is made up of 14 amino acids. The CDR3 sequence is CATHRQGTQETQYF. In DNA, the CDR3 is TGTGCCACCCACCGCCAGGGTACGCAAGAGACCCAGTACTTC.

This chain uses TRBV7-9 with TRBJ1-2; 10 bases match TRBD1. The ends lost 5 bases at V and 1 base at J; junction bases unmatched: 7. Germline CDR1 SEHNR, CDR2 FQNEAQ (reference sequence). The length of the CDR3 is 16 residues. The CDR3 DNA reads TGTGCCAGCAGCGAGACAGGGGGCAGTCGTAACTATGGCTACACCTTC. Protein product: CASSETGGSRNYGYTF.

The V gene is TRBV30, the J gene TRBJ2-5; D may be TRBD1 (6 bases). CDR3 length equals 13 residues. Germline V lookup: CDR1 GTSNPN, CDR2 SVGIG (reference sequence). Trimming shortened V by 0 bases and J by 9 bases, and 14 bases separated the two germline ends. CDR3 DNA: TGTGCCTGGAGTGTCCAGGGGCCAGGGTCCCAGTACTTC. This codes for CAWSVQGPGSQYF. Filled out from reference TRBV30 and TRBJ2-5, the complete variable domain reads SQTIHQWPATLVQPVGSPLSLECTVEGTSNPNLYWYRQAAGRGLQLLFYSVGIGQISSEVPQNLSASRPQDRQFILSSKKLLLSDSGFYLCAWSVQGPGSQYFGPGTRLLVL.

V is TRBV7-9 and J is TRBJ1-2; D may be TRBD1 (6 bases). There are 14 residues in the CDR3. The germline gives CDR1 SEHNR, CDR2 FQNEAQ (reference sequence). Trimming cost V 5 bases and J 3 bases, with 13 bases left between them. The CDR3 DNA sequence: TGTGCCAGCAGCGCCAGGGGTCAGGACTATGGCTACACCTTC. It codes for CASSARGQDYGYTF.

V usage is TRBV9 and J usage is TRBJ1-5; D remains ambiguous. The germline CDR1 and CDR2 sequences are SGDLS and YYNGEE. This CDR3 is built from 16 residues. The V end was cut by 4 bases, the J end by 3 bases, with 17 bases between. DNA for the CDR3: TGTGCCAGCAGCCTAGAGGACTTGAGTTACAATCAGCCCCAGCATTTT. It specifies CASSLEDLSYNQPQHF.

This rearrangement joins TRBV6-5 to TRBJ1-2, with TRBD1 as a possible D gene (6 bases). CDR3 length equals 14 residues. Trimming removed 6 bases from V and 10 bases from J, with 21 bases in between. CDR1 is MNHEY, CDR2 SVGAGI, per germline. DNA of the CDR3: TGTGCCAGCAGACCTGACAACAGGGAGGGAACCTACACCTTC. This gives the protein CASRPDNREGTYTF.

The chain couples TRBV5-1 to TRBJ2-7, with 9 bases fitting TRBD1. The CDR3 has 14 residues. V lost 0 bases, J lost 5 bases, and 3 bases stayed unmatched. From germline, CDR1 is SGHRS and CDR2 YFSETQ. CDR3 in amino acids: CASSLGDRDNEQYF. The CDR3 nucleotides read TGCGCCAGCAGCTTGGGGGACAGGGATAACGAGCAGTACTTC.

The J gene is TRBJ1-5, the V gene TRBV15; D gene unclear. CDR3 length: 15 residues. Between the trimmed V and J ends, which lost 0 bases and 4 bases, there was a span of 10 bases. The germline V gene encodes CDR1 LNHNV and CDR2 YYDKDF (reference sequence). CDR3 DNA: TGTGCCACCAGCAGAGATAGGAGGTCGAATCAGCCCCAGCATTTT. Translating gives CATSRDRRSNQPQHF.

The chain uses TRBV11-3 and TRBJ2-2, with D possibly TRBD2 on 6 matching bases. V lost 8 bases and J 6 bases, leaving 19 bases between the germline ends. The CDR3 loop spans 15 amino acids. Looked up from germline, CDR1 is SGHNT and CDR2 is YENEEA. CDR3 in amino acids: CASRLGGPFAGELFF. The CDR3 nucleotides are TGTGCCAGCCGTCTGGGGGGACCTTTCGCCGGGGAGCTGTTTTTT.

The chain uses TRBV12-3 or TRBV12-4 and TRBJ1-1; no clear D. The V and J ends lost 5 bases and 4 bases respectively, with 11 bases between them. The CDR3 runs 13 residues. This CDR3 reads CASSRRRGTEAFF. The CDR3 DNA reads TGTGCCAGCAGTAGGCGTCGGGGCACTGAAGCTTTCTTT.